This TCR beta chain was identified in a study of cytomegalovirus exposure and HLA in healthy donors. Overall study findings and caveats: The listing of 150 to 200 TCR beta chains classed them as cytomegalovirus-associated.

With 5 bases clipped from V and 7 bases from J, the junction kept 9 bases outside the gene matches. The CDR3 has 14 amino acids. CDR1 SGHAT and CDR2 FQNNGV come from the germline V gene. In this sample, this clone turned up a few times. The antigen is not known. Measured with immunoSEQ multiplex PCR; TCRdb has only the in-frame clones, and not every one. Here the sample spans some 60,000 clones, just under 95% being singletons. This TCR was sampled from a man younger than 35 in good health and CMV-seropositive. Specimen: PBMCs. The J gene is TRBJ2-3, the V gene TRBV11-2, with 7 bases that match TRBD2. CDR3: CASSPTSSLYTQYF. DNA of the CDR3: TGTGCCAGCAGCCCGACTAGCAGTTTATATACGCAGTATTTT.